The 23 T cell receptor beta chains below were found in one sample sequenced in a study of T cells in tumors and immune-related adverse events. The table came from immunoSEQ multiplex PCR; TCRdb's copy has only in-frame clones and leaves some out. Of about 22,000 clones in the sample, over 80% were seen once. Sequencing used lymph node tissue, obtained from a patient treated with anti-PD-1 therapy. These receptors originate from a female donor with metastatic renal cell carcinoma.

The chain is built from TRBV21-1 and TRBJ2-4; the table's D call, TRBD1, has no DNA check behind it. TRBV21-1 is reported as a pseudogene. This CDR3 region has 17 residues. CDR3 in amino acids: CASSKAIAGTGENIQYF. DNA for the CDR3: TGTGCCAGCAGCAAAGCTATCGCGGGGACAGGGGAAAACATTCAGTACTTC.

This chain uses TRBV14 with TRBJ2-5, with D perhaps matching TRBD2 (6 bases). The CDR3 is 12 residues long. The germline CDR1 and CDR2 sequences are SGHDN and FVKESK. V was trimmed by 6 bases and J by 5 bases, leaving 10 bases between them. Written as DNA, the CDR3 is TGTGCCAGCAGTCGGGGGACGGAGACCCAGTACTTC. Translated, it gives CASSRGTETQYF.

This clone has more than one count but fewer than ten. The CDR3 DNA reads TGTGCCAGCAGCTTAGATTCATTACAGACTGGAAACACCATATATTTT. It encodes CASSLDSLQTGNTIYF. V is TRBV11-2 and J is TRBJ1-3; D call uncertain. Germline CDR1 and CDR2: SGHAT and FQNNGV. The V end lost 0 bases, the J end lost 2 bases, and 11 bases lay between the germline ends. The CDR3 loop spans 16 amino acids.

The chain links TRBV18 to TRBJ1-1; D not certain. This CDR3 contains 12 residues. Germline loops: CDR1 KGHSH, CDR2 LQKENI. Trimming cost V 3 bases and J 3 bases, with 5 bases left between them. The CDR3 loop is CASSPLDTEAFF. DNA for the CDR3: TGTGCCAGCTCACCTTTGGACACTGAAGCTTTCTTT. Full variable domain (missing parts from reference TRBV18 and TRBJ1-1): NAGVMQNPRHLVRRRGQEARLRCSPMKGHSHVYWYRQLPEEGLKFMVYLQKENIIDESGMPKERFSAEFPKEGPSILRIQQVVRGDSAAYFCASSPLDTEAFFGQGTRLTVV.

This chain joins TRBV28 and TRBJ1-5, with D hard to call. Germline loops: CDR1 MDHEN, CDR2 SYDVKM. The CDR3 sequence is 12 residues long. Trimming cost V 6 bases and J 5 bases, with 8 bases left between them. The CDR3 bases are TGTGCCAGCAGAGGGAACCATCAGCCCCAGCATTTT. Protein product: CASRGNHQPQHF.

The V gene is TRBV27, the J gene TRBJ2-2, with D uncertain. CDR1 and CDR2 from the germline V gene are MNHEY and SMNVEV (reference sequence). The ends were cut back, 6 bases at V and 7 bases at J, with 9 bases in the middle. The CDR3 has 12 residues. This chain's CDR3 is CASSENGGELFF. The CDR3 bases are TGTGCCAGCAGCGAGAATGGCGGGGAGCTGTTTTTT.

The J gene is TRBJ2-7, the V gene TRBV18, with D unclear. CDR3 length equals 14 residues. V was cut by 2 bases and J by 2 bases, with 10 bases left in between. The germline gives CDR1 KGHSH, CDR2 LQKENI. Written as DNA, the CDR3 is TGTGCCAGCTCACCAGGCAGACCGACCTACGAGCAGTACTTC. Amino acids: CASSPGRPTYEQYF.

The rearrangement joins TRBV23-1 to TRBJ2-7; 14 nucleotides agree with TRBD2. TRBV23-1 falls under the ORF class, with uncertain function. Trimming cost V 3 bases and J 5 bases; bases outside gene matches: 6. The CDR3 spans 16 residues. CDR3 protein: CASSQRTSGGPHEQYF. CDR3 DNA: TGCGCCAGCAGTCAGCGGACTAGCGGGGGGCCCCACGAGCAGTACTTC.

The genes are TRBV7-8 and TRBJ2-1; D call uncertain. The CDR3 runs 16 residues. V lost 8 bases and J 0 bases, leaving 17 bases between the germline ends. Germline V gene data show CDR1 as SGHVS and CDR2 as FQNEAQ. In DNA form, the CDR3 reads TGTGCCAGCGACCCGGATTCCGAAAGCTCCTACAATGAGCAGTTCTTC. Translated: CASDPDSESSYNEQFF. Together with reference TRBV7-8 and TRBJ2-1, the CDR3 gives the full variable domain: GAGVSQSPRYKVAKRGQDVALRCDPISGHVSLFWYQQALGQGPEFLTYFQNEAQLDKSGLPSDRFFAERPEGSVSTLKIQRTQQEDSAVYLCASDPDSESSYNEQFFGPGTRLTVL.

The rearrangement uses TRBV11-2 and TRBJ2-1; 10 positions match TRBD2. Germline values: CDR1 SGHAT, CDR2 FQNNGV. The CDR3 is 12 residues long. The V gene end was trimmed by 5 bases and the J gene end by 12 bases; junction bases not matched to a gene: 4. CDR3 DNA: TGTGCCAGCAGCATAATAGCGGGGGGGCAGTTCTTC. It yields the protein CASSIIAGGQFF.

This CDR3 is CASSQDLPGAGYGYTF. CDR3 in DNA: TGCGCCAGCAGCCAAGATCTTCCAGGGGCTGGCTATGGCTACACCTTC. V gene TRBV4-1 combines with J gene TRBJ1-2, with D possibly TRBD1 on 6 matching bases. The CDR3 contains 16 residues. In germline, CDR1 is MGHRA, CDR2 YSYEKL. V was trimmed by 0 bases and J by 4 bases, leaving 15 bases between them.

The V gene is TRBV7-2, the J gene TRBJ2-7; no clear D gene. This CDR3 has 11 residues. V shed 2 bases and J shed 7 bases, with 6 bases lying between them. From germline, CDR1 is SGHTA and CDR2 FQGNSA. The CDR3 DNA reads TGTGCCAGCAGCTTATCGCAAGAGCAGTACTTC. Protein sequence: CASSLSQEQYF. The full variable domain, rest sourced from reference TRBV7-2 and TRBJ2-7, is GAGVSQSPSNKVTEKGKDVELRCDPISGHTALYWYRQSLGQGLEFLIYFQGNSAPDKSGLPSDRFSAERTGGSVSTLTIQRTQQEDSAVYLCASSLSQEQYFGPGTRLTVT.

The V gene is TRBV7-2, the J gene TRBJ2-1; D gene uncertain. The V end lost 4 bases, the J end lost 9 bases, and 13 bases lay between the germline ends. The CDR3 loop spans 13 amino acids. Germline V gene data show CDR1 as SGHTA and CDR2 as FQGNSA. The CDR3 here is CASSYKAIGEQFF. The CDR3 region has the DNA TGTGCCAGCAGCTACAAGGCGATAGGTGAGCAGTTCTTC.

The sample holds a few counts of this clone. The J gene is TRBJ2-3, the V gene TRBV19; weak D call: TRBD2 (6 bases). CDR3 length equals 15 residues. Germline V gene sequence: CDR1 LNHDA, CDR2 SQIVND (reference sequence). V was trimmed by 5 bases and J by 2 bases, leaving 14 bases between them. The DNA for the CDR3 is TGTGCCAGTAGTCAAGGAGGGCGTTACACAGATACGCAGTATTTT. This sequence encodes CASSQGGRYTDTQYF.

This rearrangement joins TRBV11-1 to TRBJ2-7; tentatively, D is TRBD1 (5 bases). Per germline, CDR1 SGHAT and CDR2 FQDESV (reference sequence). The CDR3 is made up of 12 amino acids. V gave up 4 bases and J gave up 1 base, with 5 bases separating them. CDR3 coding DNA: TGTGCCAGCAGCTCAGGGTCCTACGAGCAGTACTTC. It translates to CASSSGSYEQYF.

The CDR3 region has the DNA TGTGCCAGCAGCCAAGAATGGAGGAGCACTGAAGCTTTCTTT. It is translated as CASSQEWRSTEAFF. The rearrangement links TRBV14 to TRBJ1-1; unclear D gene. CDR1 is SGHDN, CDR2 FVKESK, per germline. The CDR3 extends over 14 amino acids. Trimming stripped 0 bases from V and 4 bases from J, with 9 bases between.

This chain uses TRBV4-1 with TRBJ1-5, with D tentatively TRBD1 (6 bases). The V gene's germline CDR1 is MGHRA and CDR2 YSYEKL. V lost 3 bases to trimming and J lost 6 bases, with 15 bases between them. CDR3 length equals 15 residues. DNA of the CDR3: TGCGCCAGCAGCCACCAACAGGGCGTCGGTCAGCCCCAGCATTTT. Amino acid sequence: CASSHQQGVGQPQHF.

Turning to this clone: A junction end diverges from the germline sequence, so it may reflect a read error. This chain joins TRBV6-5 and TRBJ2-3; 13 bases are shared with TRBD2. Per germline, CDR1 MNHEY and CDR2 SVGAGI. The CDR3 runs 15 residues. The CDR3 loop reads CASSRTSGRTDMQYF. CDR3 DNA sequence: TGTGCCAGCAGTCGGACTAGCGGGAGAACGGATATGCAGTATTTT.

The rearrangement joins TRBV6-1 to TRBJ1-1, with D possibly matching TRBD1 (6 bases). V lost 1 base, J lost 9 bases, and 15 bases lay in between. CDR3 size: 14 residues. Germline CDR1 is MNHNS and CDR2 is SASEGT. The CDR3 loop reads CASSEGQAFNKAFF. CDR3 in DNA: TGTGCCAGCAGTGAAGGACAGGCCTTTAACAAAGCTTTCTTT.

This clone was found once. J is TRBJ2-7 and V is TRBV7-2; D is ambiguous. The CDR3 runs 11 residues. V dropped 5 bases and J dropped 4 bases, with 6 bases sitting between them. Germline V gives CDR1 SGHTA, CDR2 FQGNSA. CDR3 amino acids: CASSLTYEQYF. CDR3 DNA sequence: TGTGCCAGCAGCCTTACTTACGAGCAGTACTTC. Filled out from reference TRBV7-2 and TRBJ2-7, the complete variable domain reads GAGVSQSPSNKVTEKGKDVELRCDPISGHTALYWYRQSLGQGLEFLIYFQGNSAPDKSGLPSDRFSAERTGGSVSTLTIQRTQQEDSAVYLCASSLTYEQYFGPGTRLTVT.

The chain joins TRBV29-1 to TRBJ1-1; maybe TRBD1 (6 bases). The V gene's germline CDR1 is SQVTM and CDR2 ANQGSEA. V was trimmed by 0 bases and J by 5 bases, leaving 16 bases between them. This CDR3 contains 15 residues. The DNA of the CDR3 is TGCAGCGTTGAAGATGCTGGTGCGGGGGCGACTGAAGCTTTCTTT. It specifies CSVEDAGAGATEAFF.

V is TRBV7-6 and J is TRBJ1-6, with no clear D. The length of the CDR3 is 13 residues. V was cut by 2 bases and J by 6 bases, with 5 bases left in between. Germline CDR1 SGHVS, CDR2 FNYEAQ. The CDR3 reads CASSLSANSPLHF. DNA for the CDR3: TGTGCCAGCAGCTTATCAGCTAATTCACCCCTCCACTTT.

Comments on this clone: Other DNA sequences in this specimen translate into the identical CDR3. CDR3: CATSREEGDGYTF. The CDR3 bases are TGTGCCACCAGCAGAGAGGAGGGTGATGGCTACACCTTC. This chain joins TRBV15 and TRBJ1-2; no firm D call. The CDR3 has 13 residues. In germline, CDR1 is LNHNV, CDR2 YYDKDF (reference sequence). Between the trimmed V and J ends, which lost 0 bases and 6 bases, there was a span of 8 bases.